The table lists the clone carrying this T cell receptor beta chain with a few counts. The target antigen is unknown. TCRdb fed the 5' RACE reads into MiXCR, producing one record per CDR3 protein. The sample contains approximately 300,000 distinct CDR3 sequences, 20% of which appear only once. These data originate in a study of CD8 T cells in ankylosing spondylitis. Study results and limitations: Several of the motif variants were reported before in synovial fluid and blood from reactive arthritis. From matched ankylosing spondylitis synovial fluid, disease-linked clones were reportedly recovered at significantly enriched levels.

V shed 3 bases, J shed 2 bases, and the junction held 4 bases outside the gene matches. This CDR3 has 15 amino acids. CDR1 is ENHRY, CDR2 SYGVKD, per germline. Specimen: blood, either unsorted or a sorted T cell fraction (not recorded which). The receptor comes from a male donor with ankylosing spondylitis or in good health (not recorded which). The V and J genes are TRBV10-3 and TRBJ2-3; 8 nucleotides line up with TRBD1. The CDR3 DNA follows: TGTGCCATCAGTGAAGGGGACAGGACCACAGATACGCAGTATTTT. Its translation: CAISEGDRTTDTQYF.